What follows is one T cell receptor beta chain and its context. This clonotype was counted between two and nine times. It has no known antigen specificity. One base away there is no much larger clone; base qualities are not given. Library creation used 5' RACE. A second roughly 7 to 11 cycle PCR used a sample-barcoded 5' primer and a J-beta primer mix. A unique molecular identifier was introduced onto each TCR beta cDNA molecule by a template-switch 5' adaptor carrying 12 random nucleotides. Each sample yielded at least 2.5 million CDR3-containing paired-end reads. First-strand cDNA was synthesized from all RNA with the Mint cDNA synthesis kit, primed by a TRBC-specific oligonucleotide. Following uracil-DNA glycosylase treatment, all cDNA underwent a first 18-cycle PCR with the universal primers M1SS and BC2_uni_R. The study's processing was this. Each sample was normalized by randomly selecting 1 million high-quality reads, each carrying a distinct molecular identifier. Instead of being binned into consensus sequences, reads that shared molecular identifiers were thrown out. MiTCR, with a Q25 quality threshold and the strictest error-elimination algorithm, was used for CDR3 identification, clonotype clustering and error correction. A nonparametric unseen species model with Euler transformation was used to estimate a lower bound on total TCR beta diversity. The public sequencing data were trimmed at Q25 with fastp and processed into clonotypes with MiXCR by TCRdb, which kept only in-frame beta chains. Each record represents a unique CDR3 protein, reported with the most common genes and DNA among its rows. The V and J calls were determined by TCRdb, not by the authors. The sample table records approximately 1,700,000 distinct CDR3 sequences; around 42% of these occur just once. The leading ten clones occupy 23% of the sample.

The record originates from a study of blood T cells in healthy people across ages (dated by TCRdb to 2015 to 2017). In terms of the full investigation: Template switching captured roughly one uniquely barcoded TCR beta cDNA molecule per two T cells in model experiments. For two donors (one aged 18 to 30 and one aged 80 or older), the study analyzed two additional independent replicas of 1 million unique cDNA reads from the same blood draw. Four age groups were formed from the donors: young (average approximately 15 years), middle-aged (approximately 39), aged (roughly 59) and long-lived (about 75). Donors of different ages were randomly distributed across sequencing lanes to avoid experimental bias. Using deep sequencing normalized with unique cDNA molecular identifiers, the study measured how TCR beta repertoire diversity changes with age. Findings and caveats that apply to the study as a whole: The percentage of naive T cells measured by flow cytometry correlated strongly with observed TCR beta diversity. Observed TCR beta diversity per million T cells fell roughly linearly with age, and a significant reduction was already apparent by age roughly 40. Because profiling used bulk unsorted PBMCs, naive and antigen-experienced compartments could not be compared conclusively. Total diversity estimates from one million sequenced T cells were considered lower bounds and underestimates. Compared with the aged group, more naive CD4+ T cells, fewer expanded clones and increased TCR diversity were shown by the long-lived group, suggesting age selection. Because donor CMV infection status was unknown, age-related changes in expanded clonotypes were potentially confounded.

The germline V gene specifies SGHDN as CDR1 and FVKESK as CDR2. V lost 2 bases and J lost 3 bases; the stretch between them is 13 bases long. The CDR3 has 15 amino acids, counting the end cysteine and phenylalanine. Of the read, only the CDR3 DNA is kept; its 45 bases are in frame from base 1. Systemically healthy Caucasian individuals from Russia, over 30 in total and aged roughly 6 to 100 years, were included as donors. Each donor gave approximately 9.3 milliliters of peripheral blood, collected into EDTA-treated Vacutainer tubes. PBMCs were isolated by Ficoll-Paque density-gradient centrifugation, with at least 6 million obtained per sample. Trizol reagent was used to extract total RNA from the PBMCs, yielding at least 6 micrograms per sample. The percentages of naive CD45RAhigh/CD27high T cells were determined by flow cytometry on a PBMC aliquot from every donor.

What was sequenced was blood. This TCR was sampled from a human donor in good health. This receptor chain uses TRBV14 and TRBJ1-1, with the D gene not confidently named. The CDR3 protein is CASSQSPYSYTEAFF. The sequenced DNA is TGTGCCAGCAGCCAATCTCCCTACAGCTACACTGAAGCTTTCTTT.